The rows below give T cell receptor beta chains drawn from one sample of a study of blood T cell repertoires in COVID-19. TCRdb keeps only in-frame clones here, not all; method: immunoSEQ multiplex PCR. Of roughly 77,000 clones in the sample, over 80% were seen once. Sequencing was performed on peripheral blood. The source is a woman of 80 years or more with active COVID-19. Both conserved end residues are part of each CDR3. Each record gives: CDR3 length, V gene, J gene, CDR3 protein.

length: 12
V: TRBV27
J: TRBJ2-7
CDR3: CASRDTWAEQYF

length: 14
V: TRBV28
J: TRBJ1-2
CDR3: CASSRDQGNYGYTF

length: 13
V: TRBV10-3
J: TRBJ1-1
CDR3: CAISVKEDTEAFF

length: 14
V: TRBV27
J: TRBJ1-5
CDR3: CASSLDRGGQPQHF

length: 16
V: TRBV6-5
J: TRBJ1-5
CDR3: CASSSTGPYSNQPQHF

length: 16
V: TRBV18
J: TRBJ1-1
CDR3: CASSGTGANMNTEAFF

length: 15
V: TRBV5-1
J: TRBJ1-1
CDR3: CASSSLGEPNTEAFF

length: 15
V: TRBV5-8
J: TRBJ1-6
CDR3: CASSLRRQDNSPLHF

length: 15
V: TRBV7-3
J: TRBJ2-1
CDR3: CASSQSGSAYNEQFF

length: 14
V: TRBV9
J: TRBJ2-1
CDR3: CASSTEDRYNEQFF

length: 16
V: TRBV28
J: TRBJ1-4
CDR3: CASSFAGYTRSEKLFF

length: 16
V: TRBV5-4
J: TRBJ2-3
CDR3: CASSLSTGMGGDTQYF

length: 16
V: TRBV7-2
J: TRBJ1-2
CDR3: CASSYSPDRPSYGYTF

length: 14
V: TRBV5-1
J: TRBJ2-1
CDR3: CASSLGGLYNEQFF

length: 12
V: TRBV6-2/TRBV6-3
J: TRBJ2-1
CDR3: CASSWTRSEQFF

length: 16
V: TRBV7-9
J: TRBJ1-2
CDR3: CASSLDPTGVGYGYTF

length: 13
V: TRBV7-9
J: TRBJ1-1
CDR3: CASSPTGGTEAFF

length: 16
V: TRBV27
J: TRBJ1-5
CDR3: CASSARGLGSNQPQHF

length: 14
V: TRBV5-1
J: TRBJ2-5
CDR3: CASSTGQGEETQYF

length: 13
V: TRBV24-1
J: TRBJ2-1
CDR3: CATGGAGYNEQFF

length: 18
V: TRBV28
J: TRBJ1-4
CDR3: CASRGSGDRGTGNEKLFF

length: 13
V: TRBV7-3
J: TRBJ2-3
CDR3: CASSSPSLDTQYF

length: 14
V: TRBV6-6
J: TRBJ2-7
CDR3: CASSLASGRNEQYF

length: 14
V: TRBV29-1
J: TRBJ2-1
CDR3: CSVEDLKTSPEQFF

length: 11
V: TRBV19
J: TRBJ1-1
CDR3: CASSIGGEAFF

length: 15
V: TRBV7-3
J: TRBJ2-5
CDR3: CASSLTPTGQETQYF

length: 14
V: TRBV7-9
J: TRBJ2-7
CDR3: CASSLVDIGSEQYF

length: 13
V: TRBV7-7
J: TRBJ2-5
CDR3: CASSFSSGGTQYF

length: 16
V: TRBV24-1
J: TRBJ2-5
CDR3: CATSDSGQGVGETQYF

length: 15
V: TRBV5-6
J: TRBJ2-1
CDR3: CASSPGPSSYNEQFF

length: 16
V: TRBV28
J: TRBJ1-5
CDR3: CASIKVDREISQPQHF

length: 13
V: TRBV7-2
J: TRBJ1-2
CDR3: CASSVGQIYGYTF

length: 15
V: TRBV2
J: TRBJ2-7
CDR3: CASSPRAGIQYEQYF

length: 15
V: TRBV19
J: TRBJ1-5
CDR3: CASSAYRGGAQPQHF

length: 18
V: TRBV28
J: TRBJ2-1
CDR3: CASRSRTGRGTSYNEQFF

length: 15
V: TRBV11-2
J: TRBJ1-4
CDR3: CASSLALAGSEKLFF

length: 14
V: TRBV28
J: TRBJ2-5
CDR3: CASSLWTGGETQYF

length: 16
V: TRBV4-3
J: TRBJ2-7
CDR3: CASSQRFGGGAYEQYF

length: 17
V: TRBV13
J: TRBJ1-3
CDR3: CASSRTPIDRVGNTIYF

length: 15
V: TRBV7-9
J: TRBJ1-1
CDR3: CASSLRGGSNTEAFF

length: 15
V: TRBV9
J: TRBJ1-2
CDR3: CASSPRQGALYGYTF

length: 14
V: TRBV30
J: TRBJ1-1
CDR3: CAWAQDRANTEAFF

length: 14
V: TRBV7-3
J: TRBJ2-1
CDR3: CASSTLAGSNEQFF

length: 13
V: TRBV6-6
J: TRBJ2-5
CDR3: CASREGTQETQYF

length: 15
V: TRBV6-2/TRBV6-3
J: TRBJ2-3
CDR3: CASSPLARVTDTQYF

length: 12
V: TRBV19
J: TRBJ1-2
CDR3: CASSINSYGYTF

length: 16
V: TRBV4-1
J: TRBJ2-3
CDR3: CASSQAERPNTDTQYF

length: 16
V: TRBV19
J: TRBJ1-3
CDR3: CASSIGTGFSGNTIYF

length: 14
V: TRBV28
J: TRBJ2-5
CDR3: CASSRSDRWETQYF

length: 13
V: TRBV3-1/TRBV3-2
J: TRBJ1-2
CDR3: CASRDTARIGYTF

length: 16
V: TRBV5-4
J: TRBJ2-2
CDR3: CASSPLGGRNTGELFF

length: 16
V: TRBV4-3
J: TRBJ2-7
CDR3: CASSQNRWTSGGEQYF

length: 16
V: TRBV4-3
J: TRBJ2-1
CDR3: CASSQEGLAAINEQFF

length: 14
V: TRBV3-1/TRBV3-2
J: TRBJ1-1
CDR3: CASSQGGQNTEAFF